This TCR beta chain was retrieved from a study of neurological immune-mediated disorders. cDNA was made by 5'RACE with 10-nucleotide random UMIs. MiXCR was run by TCRdb on the 5' RACE reads, yielding one entry per CDR3 protein. The sample carries roughly 10,000 distinct CDR3 sequences, around 21% recorded once. Germline V CDR1 and CDR2: SGDLS, YYNGEE. This CDR3 is built from 15 residues. Deletions cut 0 bases from V and 0 bases from J, with 10 bases between. Sorted libraries used about 930,000 CD4+ or CD8+ T cells. Study-level points and caveats: HTLV-1-associated myelopathy displayed the greatest TCR clonal expansion, and multiple sclerosis exhibited the smallest, lower than that of healthy controls. Expanded clones shared no CDR3 amino acid sequences across subjects, suggesting private repertoires in all groups.

Turning to this clonotype: Its antigen is unidentified.

Specimen: CD8+ T cells from blood. The clonotype comes from a woman aged 55-70 years with HTLV-1-associated myelopathy (HAM/TSP). J is TRBJ2-7 and V is TRBV9; D is possibly TRBD1 (5 bases). CDR3 nucleotide sequence: TGTGCCAGCAGCGTAGGGGCAGGGAACTCCTACGAGCAGTACTTC. Its protein product is CASSVGAGNSYEQYF.